The following is a T cell receptor beta chain sequence with its context. From germline, CDR1 is DFQATT and CDR2 SNEGSKA (reference sequence). J gave up 7 bases and V 3 bases, and 16 bases lay outside the gene matches. The CDR3 sequence is 17 residues long. The data were taken from a study of T cells in Graves' hyperthyroidism and ophthalmopathy. RNA transcripts yielded amplified TCR beta CDR3 regions. The HTBI primer set was used in a first-round RT-PCR of the TCR CDR3. TCRdb used MiXCR to reprocess the multiplex PCR reads, holding one entry per CDR3 protein. Counted here are fewer than 750,000 distinct CDR3 sequences, 35% to 55% occurring once; the ten biggest clones make up about 8.3%.

The chain couples TRBV20-1 to TRBJ1-1, with 11 bases that match TRBD1. This TCR derives from a woman between 18 and 29 years old with Graves' hyperthyroidism. The sample was peripheral blood or thyroid tissue (not recorded which). The CDR3 DNA sequence: TGCAGTGCTAGGGAGGACAGGGGGCGCATGGTAAGATATGAAGCTTTCTTT. Its translation: CSAREDRGRMVRYEAFF.